The source of this TCR beta chain is a study of shared clonotypes between healthy human individuals. Naive CD8 cells, CD45RO-negative and positively selected for CCR7, excluded terminally differentiated effector memory CD45RA+ cells. As to this clone: The antigen is unknown.

Between the trimmed V and J ends, which lost 6 bases and 2 bases, there was a span of 20 bases. The germline V gene has CDR1 MDHEN and CDR2 SYDVKM. This CDR3 has 17 residues. TCRdb's table, derived via immunoSEQ multiplex PCR, lists solely in-frame clones and lacks some. The sample lists about 2.1 million clones, 90% to 95% seen once, with under 2% in the top ten. Study results and limitations: Few donors restricted represented genetic and exposure-history diversity.

The V and J genes are TRBV28 and TRBJ1-5, with D unresolved. Sequencing was performed on naive CD8+ T cells from PBMCs. The TCR comes from a man between 18 and 35 years old in good health. Some clones in this sample may be carry-over from other donors' samples. The CDR3 loop is CASRPSSVQVGNQPQHF. Written as DNA, the CDR3 is TGTGCCAGCAGACCCTCTTCGGTGCAGGTAGGCAATCAGCCCCAGCATTTT. Together with reference TRBV28 and TRBJ1-5, the CDR3 gives the full variable domain: DVKVTQSSRYLVKRTGEKVFLECVQDMDHENMFWYRQDPGLGLRLIYFSYDVKMKEKGDIPEGYSVSREKKERFSLILESASTNQTSMYLCASRPSSVQVGNQPQHFGDGTRLSIL.